The 21 T cell receptor beta chains below come from one sample, sequenced in a study of CD8 T cells in ankylosing spondylitis. TCRdb reprocessed the 5' RACE reads via MiXCR and lists one record per CDR3 protein. This table holds 250,000 to 400,000 distinct CDR3 sequences, roughly 11% found once. Sequences were obtained from blood, either unsorted or a sorted T cell fraction (not recorded which). The receptors shown here come from a female donor with ankylosing spondylitis or in good health (not recorded which).

About this clonotype: This may arise from a read error, as a much more abundant clone is one base away. The rearrangement uses TRBV7-9 and TRBJ2-2; TRBD2 matches at 9 bases. Germline CDR1 and CDR2: SEHNR and FQNEAQ (reference sequence). There are 13 residues in the CDR3. CDR3 sequence: CALGTSKAGVLFF. CDR3 coding DNA: TGTGCCCTCGGGACTAGCAAAGCCGGGGTGCTGTTTTTT.

About this clonotype itself: A read error may be the cause here, since a much bigger clone is one base away. The chain uses TRBV29-1 and TRBJ2-7; D might be TRBD1 or TRBD2, each matching 5 bases. Germline assignment: CDR1 SQVTM and CDR2 ANQGSEA. The CDR3 covers 13 residues. The CDR3 bases are TGCAGTGCAACCGGGGCCTCTTCCTGCGAGCAGTACTTC. Amino acid sequence: CSATGASSCEQYF.

This clonotype occurred many times. Written as DNA, the CDR3 is TGTGCCAGCAGTGAGCAGGGGAACTATGGCTACACCTTC. Protein product: CASSEQGNYGYTF. The chain employs TRBV2 and TRBJ1-2; D may be TRBD1 (6 bases). CDR1 and CDR2 (germline): SNHLY, FYNNEI. Between the trimmed V and J ends, which lost 3 bases and 2 bases, there was a span of 7 bases. The CDR3 spans 13 residues. The full variable domain, rest sourced from reference TRBV2 and TRBJ1-2, is EPEVTQTPSHQVTQMGQEVILRCVPISNHLYFYWYRQILGQKVEFLVSFYNNEISEKSEIFDDQFSVERPDGSNFTLKIRSTKLEDSAMYFCASSEQGNYGYTFGSGTRLTVV.

This clonotype was detected only a few times. The chain couples TRBV20-1 to TRBJ2-7; 11 bases are a match to TRBD1. The ends lost 5 bases at V and 1 base at J; junction bases unmatched: 7. From germline, CDR1 is DFQATT and CDR2 SNEGSKA (reference sequence). The CDR3 length is 15 residues. The CDR3 nucleotides read TGCAGTGCTGGTAGGACAGGGGGCGGGTCCTACGAGCAGTACTTC. The encoded protein is CSAGRTGGGSYEQYF.

This clonotype was picked up a small number of times. The CDR3 region is CASSLVPTDALHF. For the CDR3, the DNA is TGTGCCAGCAGCTTAGTCCCAACCGACGCCCTCCACTTT. The V gene is TRBV7-2, the J gene TRBJ1-6; no reliable D call. From germline, CDR1 is SGHTA and CDR2 FQGNSA. This CDR3 has 13 residues. V lost 1 base to trimming and J lost 14 bases, with 12 bases between them.

This clonotype was recorded at least ten times. V and J are TRBV6-1 and TRBJ1-6; weak D call: TRBD1 (5 bases). There are 15 residues in the CDR3. V lost 6 bases, J lost 0 bases, and 9 bases lay in between. From germline, CDR1 is MNHNS and CDR2 SASEGT. The CDR3 is CASRSRGSYNSPLHF. The CDR3 DNA is TGTGCCAGCAGATCTAGGGGCTCCTATAATTCACCCCTCCACTTT.

This clonotype turned up a few times. CDR3 protein: CASSHGTSTYEQYF. DNA of the CDR3: TGCGCCAGCAGCCATGGGACTTCGACCTACGAGCAGTACTTC. J is TRBJ2-7 and V is TRBV5-1; tentative D call: TRBD2 (6 bases). V dropped 4 bases and J dropped 2 bases, with 13 bases sitting between them. Germline V gene lookup returns CDR1 SGHRS and CDR2 YFSETQ. The CDR3 has 14 residues.

The sample holds many counts of this clonotype. V is TRBV20-1 and J is TRBJ1-1; D might be TRBD1 (6 bases). Between the trimmed V and J ends, which lost 1 base and 10 bases, there was a span of 13 bases. This CDR3 contains 12 residues. Germline-derived CDR1 and CDR2 are DFQATT and SNEGSKA (reference sequence). The CDR3 bases are TGCAGTGCTAGAGTGGCAGGGGAACGAGCTTTCTTT. Translated: CSARVAGERAFF.

About this clonotype: Sequence at one end of the junction differs from germline and may be a read error. This chain uses TRBV7-9 with TRBJ2-5; tentative D call: TRBD1 (5 bases). The CDR3 consists of 15 residues. Germline assignment: CDR1 SEHNR and CDR2 FQNEAQ (reference sequence). The CDR3 nucleotides are TGTGCCATCAGCTTAGTACCAGGGCGCGGCGAGACCCAGTACTTC. Protein sequence: CAISLVPGRGETQYF.

This clonotype was seen a few times. This sequence joins TRBV5-5 and TRBJ1-3, with TRBD1 as a possible D gene (6 bases). V shed 7 bases and J shed 0 bases, with 14 bases lying between them. CDR1 SGHKS and CDR2 YYEKEE come from the germline V gene (reference sequence). CDR3 size: 15 residues. CDR3 in DNA: TGTGCCAGCTCCGTGAGGGGGTCCTCTGGAAACACCATATATTTT. Amino acid sequence: CASSVRGSSGNTIYF.

For the CDR3, the DNA is TGTACCTGCAGTTTTAGACTGGACCTTAGCTCTGGGGCCAACGTCCTGACTTTC. Its protein is CTCSFRLDLSSGANVLTF. This chain uses TRBV12-3 or TRBV12-4 with TRBJ2-6; no clear D. CDR3 length equals 18 residues.

The chain recombines TRBV27 with TRBJ1-2; D is perhaps TRBD1 (6 bases). Germline CDR1 reads MNHEY; CDR2 reads SMNVEV (reference sequence). The CDR3 runs to 13 residues. V was pared by 8 bases and J by 7 bases, with 17 bases between. CDR3 sequence (DNA): TGTGCCAGCCACTCGGGGGGCGCAGGTGGCTACACCTTC. Protein: CASHSGGAGGYTF.

In its sample, this clonotype was seen many times. The junction and the germline gene differ at one end; a read error may be behind it. The genes are TRBV5-1 and TRBJ2-7; 7 bases agree with TRBD2. Germline values: CDR1 SGHRS, CDR2 YFSETQ. The CDR3 loop spans 14 amino acids. The chain's CDR3 is CASRLTGGSYEQYF. The CDR3 bases are TGCGCCAGCCGCTTGACGGGGGGCTCCTACGAGCAGTACTTC. The variable domain in full, completed from reference TRBV5-1 and TRBJ2-7, reads KAGVTQTPRYLIKTRGQQVTLSCSPISGHRSVSWYQQTPGQGLQFLFEYFSETQRNKGNFPGRFSGRQFSNSRSEMNVSTLELGDSALYLCASRLTGGSYEQYFGPGTRLTVT.

This clonotype was observed many times. V is TRBV10-3 and J is TRBJ2-1, with 9 bases identical to TRBD1. The CDR3 loop spans 15 amino acids. CDR1 and CDR2 (germline): ENHRY, SYGVKD. The junction had 2 bases not matched to a gene; V was cut back by 2 bases and J by 3 bases. The CDR3: CAISERTGVYNEQFF. The CDR3 DNA reads TGTGCCATCAGTGAGCGGACAGGGGTCTACAATGAGCAGTTCTTC.

In its sample, this clonotype was seen many times. J is TRBJ1-1 and V is TRBV7-9, with a tentative D call TRBD1 (6 bases). The CDR3 is 16 residues long. Germline V CDR1 and CDR2: SEHNR, FQNEAQ (reference sequence). V was pared by 3 bases and J by 0 bases, with 14 bases between. CDR3 amino acids: CASSFGGATVNTEAFF. DNA for the CDR3: TGTGCCAGCAGCTTCGGGGGCGCGACTGTGAACACTGAAGCTTTCTTT.

Note on this clonotype: Lacking the conserved final phenylalanine or tryptophan, this CDR3 likely reflects a read error. The chain employs TRBV11-1 and TRBJ2-3; D may be TRBD2 (6 bases). V lost 1 base and J lost 0, with 8 bases in between. Germline-derived CDR1 and CDR2 are SGHAT and FQDESV (reference sequence). The CDR3 is 15 amino acids. Written as DNA, the CDR3 is TGTGCCAGCAGCTTAGGGGCGGGAAGCACAGATACGCAGTATCTT. Translating gives CASSLGAGSTDTQYL.

At least ten counts were recorded for this clonotype. The chain couples TRBV12-3 or TRBV12-4 to TRBJ1-6; perhaps TRBD1 as D (5 bases). V was trimmed by 5 bases and J by 7 bases, leaving 15 bases between them. This CDR3 has 15 residues. Here the CDR3 DNA reads TGTGCCAGCAGTCTCCGTACAGGAACGAATTCACCCCTCCACTTT. Its protein product is CASSLRTGTNSPLHF.

Only a few counts were recorded for this clonotype. The chain uses TRBV15 and TRBJ2-1; TRBD2 matches 8 bases. The CDR3 has 17 amino acids. J gave up 0 bases and V 3 bases, and 7 bases lay outside the gene matches. CDR1 and CDR2 from the germline V gene are LNHNV and YYDKDF (reference sequence). CDR3 coding DNA: TGTGCCACCAGCAGCTCGACTAGCGTGAGCTCCTACAATGAGCAGTTCTTC. Its protein product is CATSSSTSVSSYNEQFF.

Of note for this clonotype: A much larger clonotype is one base distant, so this may be a read error. CDR3 residues: CASSVVSGEQFF. Here the CDR3 DNA reads TGCGCCAGCAGCGTTGTCTCCGGTGAGCAGTTCTTC. The chain couples TRBV5-1 to TRBJ2-1; D gene unclear. Trimming pared 4 bases from V and 9 bases from J, leaving 11 bases between. The CDR3 covers 12 residues. Germline lookup yields CDR1 SGHRS and CDR2 YFSETQ.

This clonotype was seen more than once but under ten times. The chain links TRBV27 to TRBJ2-5; D is ambiguous. The germline V gene has CDR1 MNHEY and CDR2 SMNVEV (reference sequence). V lost 5 bases and J lost 5, with 27 bases in between. The CDR3 covers 18 residues. CDR3 in DNA: TGTGCCAGCAGTCCCCGGACGGCGCGCGGTAAAGGTTTGGAGACCCAGTACTTC. The encoded protein is CASSPRTARGKGLETQYF.

The CDR3 nucleotides read TGTGCCAGCAGCCTCGGGCCCTATGGCTACACCTTC. Its protein product is CASSLGPYGYTF. The chain combines TRBV7-8 with TRBJ1-2; D gene ambiguous. This CDR3 region has 12 residues. Trimming removed 5 bases at V and 4 bases at J, with 8 bases between. The germline V gene encodes CDR1 SGHVS and CDR2 FQNEAQ.